The clone carrying this T cell receptor (beta chain) showed up just once. The antigen is unknown. This sample is part of a study of T cells after yellow fever vaccination. The wider study: Preparation of fractions with low cell numbers was performed using SMART-Seq v4 Ultra Low Input. Overall study results and limits: Most primary-vaccination clones reappeared after the booster (around 95% CD4, approximately 88% CD8). A weaker secondary response peaked on day 5, the primary on day 15.

Looked up from germline, CDR1 is MNHEY and CDR2 is SMNVEV (reference sequence). The CDR3 covers 17 residues. Trimming removed 3 bases from V and 5 bases from J; junction bases left unmatched: 11. One entry per CDR3 protein, called by TCRdb with MiXCR from the 5' RACE reads. The sample has roughly 330,000 distinct CDR3 sequences; 4% are singletons. The sample in question was PBMCs, obtained 5 days after the yellow fever booster vaccination. The clonotype originates from a man aged 18 to 29 who received the YFV17D yellow fever vaccine. The chain joins TRBV27 to TRBJ1-4, with 8 bases aligning to TRBD1. The CDR3 region has the DNA TGTGCCAGCAGTTTTGGCGGGACAGGTGGATCCAATGAAAAACTGTTTTTT. As protein: CASSFGGTGGSNEKLFF.